The sequence of this TCR beta chain was determined in a study of OX40 agonist ivuxolimab in advanced cancers. Study information: Participants averaged approximately 65 years of age (range 23 to 79) and were about 85% male. Study conclusions and caveats: Several nonresponders also turned out to have low normalized T-cell clonal expansion. Relatively little clonal expansion, among the lowest observed, appeared in partial responders at 0.1-3.0 mg/kg.

No patient had autoimmune disease or received systemic immunosuppression. Produced via immunoSEQ multiplex PCR; TCRdb's table is partial and in-frame only. The sample includes some 58,000 clones, more than 80% seen only once; the top ten take around 1.9%. CDR1 is LNHDA, CDR2 SQIVND, per germline (reference sequence). The CDR3 is made up of 17 amino acids. V trimming: 6 bases; J trimming: 1 base; junction bases outside the gene matches: 13. In the case of this clone: Antigen unknown.

This receptor was obtained from an adult with an advanced solid tumor such as melanoma, head and neck, liver or kidney cancer. The chain links TRBV19 to TRBJ1-1; 8 nucleotides agree with TRBD1. The sample in question was CD4+ or CD8+ T cells sorted from blood, obtained in a trial of the OX40 agonist ivuxolimab. The DNA for the CDR3 is TGTGCCAGTAGGACTCCTCACAGGGGGGCTGGGAACACTGAAGCTTTCTTT. It is translated as CASRTPHRGAGNTEAFF.